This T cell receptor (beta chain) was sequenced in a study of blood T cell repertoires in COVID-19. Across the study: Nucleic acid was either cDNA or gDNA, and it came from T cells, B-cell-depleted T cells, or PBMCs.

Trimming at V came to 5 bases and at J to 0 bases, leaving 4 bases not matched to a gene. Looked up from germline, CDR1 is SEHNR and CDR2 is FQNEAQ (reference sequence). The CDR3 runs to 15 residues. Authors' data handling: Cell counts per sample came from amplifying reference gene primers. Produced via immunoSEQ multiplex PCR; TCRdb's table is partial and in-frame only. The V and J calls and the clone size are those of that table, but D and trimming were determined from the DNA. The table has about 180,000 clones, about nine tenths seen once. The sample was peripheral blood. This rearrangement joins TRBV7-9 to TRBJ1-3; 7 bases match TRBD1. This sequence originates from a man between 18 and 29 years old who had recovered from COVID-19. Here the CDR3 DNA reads TGTGCCAGCAGCCCTGGGGACAGCTCTGGAAACACCATATATTTT. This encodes CASSPGDSSGNTIYF. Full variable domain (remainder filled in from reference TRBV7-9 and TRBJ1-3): DTGVSQNPRHKITKRGQNVTFRCDPISEHNRLYWYRQTLGQGPEFLTYFQNEAQLEKSRLLSDRFSAERPKGSFSTLEIQRTEQGDSAMYLCASSPGDSSGNTIYFGEGSWLTVV.